The 5 T cell receptor beta chains presented below share a single source sample, sequenced in a study of blood T cell repertoires in COVID-19. Assay: immunoSEQ multiplex PCR; the TCRdb copy retains only in-frame clones and omits some. The sample consists of some 110,000 clones, approximately 86% of them appearing once. Sequencing was carried out using peripheral blood. The receptors derive from a human donor in a cohort sampled during active COVID-19.

CDR3 region: CATSDPGLAAQETQYF. Here the CDR3 DNA reads TGTGCCACCAGTGACCCCGGGCTAGCGGCACAAGAGACCCAGTACTTC. V usage is TRBV24-1 and J usage is TRBJ2-5, with 7 bases lining up with TRBD2. The CDR3 sequence is 16 residues long. Trimming took 4 bases from V and 2 from J; bases not matched to a gene: 9. Looked up from germline, CDR1 is KGHDR and CDR2 is SFDVKD.

The chain recombines TRBV14 with TRBJ1-1, with unresolved D. V lost 1 base and J lost 9, with 9 bases in between. Germline V gives CDR1 SGHDN, CDR2 FVKESK. This CDR3 has 12 amino acids. CDR3 in DNA: TGTGCCAGCAGCCAAGTAAAGTGGCAAGCTTTCTTT. Amino acids: CASSQVKWQAFF. Full variable domain (missing parts from reference TRBV14 and TRBJ1-1): EAGVTQFPSHSVIEKGQTVTLRCDPISGHDNLYWYRRVMGKEIKFLLHFVKESKQDESGMPNNRFLAERTGGTYSTLKVQPAELEDSGVYFCASSQVKWQAFFGQGTRLTVV.

The V gene is TRBV7-8, the J gene TRBJ2-7, with 12 bases identical to TRBD1. J lost 5 bases, V lost 4 bases, and 6 bases had no gene match. The CDR3 covers 15 residues. CDR1 and CDR2 (germline): SGHVS, FQNEAQ. CDR3 residues: CASSSTGQGAHEQYF. DNA of the CDR3: TGTGCCAGCAGCTCCACGGGACAGGGGGCCCACGAGCAGTACTTC.

The V call is TRBV7-9, the J call TRBJ2-7; tentative D call: TRBD1 (6 bases). Germline lookup yields CDR1 SEHNR and CDR2 FQNEAQ (reference sequence). V was pared by 3 bases and J by 3 bases, with 12 bases between. This CDR3 spans 14 amino acids. CDR3 coding DNA: TGTGCCAGCAGCTTTTATGGACAGAGCTACGAGCAGTACTTC. It encodes CASSFYGQSYEQYF.

The chain joins TRBV6-5 to TRBJ2-7; 9 nucleotides agree with TRBD2. The germline V gene encodes CDR1 MNHEY and CDR2 SVGAGI. The V gene end was trimmed by 4 bases and the J gene end by 4 bases; junction bases not matched to a gene: 8. The CDR3 totals 15 residues. CDR3 coding DNA: TGTGCCAGCAGTTCTATAGCGGGAGTCTCGTACGAGCAGTACTTC. Its translation is CASSSIAGVSYEQYF.